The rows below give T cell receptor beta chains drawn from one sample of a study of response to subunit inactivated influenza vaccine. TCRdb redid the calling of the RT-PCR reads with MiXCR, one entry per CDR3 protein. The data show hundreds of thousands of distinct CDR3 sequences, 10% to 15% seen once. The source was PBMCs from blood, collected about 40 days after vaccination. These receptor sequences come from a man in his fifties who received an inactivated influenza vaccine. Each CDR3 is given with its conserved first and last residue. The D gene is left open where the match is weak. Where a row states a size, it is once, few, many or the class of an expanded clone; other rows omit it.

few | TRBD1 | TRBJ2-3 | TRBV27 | TGTGCCACCAGCTCGCCGGGACAGGGTGCTAGCACAGATACGCAGTATTTT | CATSSPGQGASTDTQYF
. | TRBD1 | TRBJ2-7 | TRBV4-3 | TGCGCCAGCAGCCAAGGACAGGGTAGTTTTGGCTACGAGCAGTACTTC | CASSQGQGSFGYEQYF
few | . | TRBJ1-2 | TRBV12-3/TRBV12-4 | TGTGCCAGCACTCCCGTGGGGGGATATGGCTACACCTTC | CASTPVGGYGYTF
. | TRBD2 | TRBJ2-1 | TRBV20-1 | TGCAGTGCTAGATGGCGGGGGGGTTACAATGAGCAGTTCTTC | CSARWRGGYNEQFF
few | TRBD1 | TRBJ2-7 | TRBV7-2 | TGTGCCAGCAGGAACCGGGGACAGGACTCCTACGAGCAGTACTTC | CASRNRGQDSYEQYF
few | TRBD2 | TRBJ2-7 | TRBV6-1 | TGTGCCAGCACCCCCACCCTACTAGCGGGAGGTATCTACGAGCAGTACTTC | CASTPTLLAGGIYEQYF
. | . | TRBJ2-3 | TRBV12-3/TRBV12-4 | TGTGCCAGCACTTGGCAGGCGAGCACAGATACGCAGTATTTT | CASTWQASTDTQYF
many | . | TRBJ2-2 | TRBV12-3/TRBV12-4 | TGTGCCAGCTTGCCCGGGGCCGGGGAGCTGTTTTTT | CASLPGAGELFF
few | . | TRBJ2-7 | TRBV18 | TGTGCCAGCTCACCCCTGGGTTCACGGACAAGCCACGAGCAGTACTTC | CASSPLGSRTSHEQYF
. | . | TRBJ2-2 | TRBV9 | TGTGCCAGCAGCGTAGATCCAGTAGACACCGGGGAGCTGTTTTTT | CASSVDPVDTGELFF
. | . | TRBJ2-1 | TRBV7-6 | TGTGCCAGCAGCTTAGCAGTTGGCTGGGAGCAGTTCTTC | CASSLAVGWEQFF
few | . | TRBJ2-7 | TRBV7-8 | TGTGCCAGCAGCCGACGCACAGGGTCCGAGCAGTACTTC | CASSRRTGSEQYF
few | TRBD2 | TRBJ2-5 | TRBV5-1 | TGCGCCAGCAGCTTGGCTAGCGGTAATCAAGAGACCCAGTACTTC | CASSLASGNQETQYF
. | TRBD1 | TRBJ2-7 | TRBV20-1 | TGCAGTGCTAGATCGGACAGGGATGTCAGCGAGCAGTACTTC | CSARSDRDVSEQYF
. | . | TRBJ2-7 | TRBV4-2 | TGTGCCAGCAGCCAAGACCTAGCAGGCCCCCGCTCCTACGAGCAGTACTTC | CASSQDLAGPRSYEQYF
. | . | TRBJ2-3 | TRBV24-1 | TGTGCCACCAGTGATCCCACCGGGTTAGCAGATACGCAGTATTTT | CATSDPTGLADTQYF
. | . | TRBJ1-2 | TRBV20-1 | TGCAGTGCTAGAGACCTGACTGGCTATGGCTACACCTTC | CSARDLTGYGYTF
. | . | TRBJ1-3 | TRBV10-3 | TGTGCCATCAGTGAGTCCATTACAGGAGCTGGAAACACCATATATTTT | CAISESITGAGNTIYF
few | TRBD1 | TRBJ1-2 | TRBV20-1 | TGCAGTGCCCCGGGACAGGACTATGGCTACACCTTC | CSAPGQDYGYTF
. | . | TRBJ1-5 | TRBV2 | TGTGCCAGCAGTGACTCGGCAGCATACCAGCCCCAGCATTTT | CASSDSAAYQPQHF
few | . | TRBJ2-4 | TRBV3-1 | TGTGCCAGCAGCCAAGATCAAATCTCGGTCTACTTC | CASSQDQISVYF
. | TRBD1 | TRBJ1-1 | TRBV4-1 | TGCGCCAGCAGCCCCCTACCCGGGACAGTGGCTTTCTTT | CASSPLPGTVAFF
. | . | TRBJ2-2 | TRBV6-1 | TGTGCCAGCAAGATACGGATTTCGAACACCGGGGAGCTGTTTTTT | CASKIRISNTGELFF
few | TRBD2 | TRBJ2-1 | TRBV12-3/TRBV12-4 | TGTGCCAGCTACCTAGCGGGAGGGGTTGAGCAGTTCTTC | CASYLAGGVEQFF
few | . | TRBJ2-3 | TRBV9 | TGTGCCAGCAGCACCCTCCCGCGGGACACAGATACGCAGTATTTT | CASSTLPRDTDTQYF
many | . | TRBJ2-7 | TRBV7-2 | TGTGCCAGCAGCTTTACCGGGATGTCCTACGAGCAGTACTTC | CASSFTGMSYEQYF
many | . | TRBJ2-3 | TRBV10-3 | TGTGCCATCGGGGAAGGGGCCAGCACAGATACGCAGTATTTT | CAIGEGASTDTQYF
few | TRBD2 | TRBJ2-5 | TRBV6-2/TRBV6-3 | TGTGCCAGCAGTTACTCGGGAACGGGGGGGGCCCAGTACTTC | CASSYSGTGGAQYF
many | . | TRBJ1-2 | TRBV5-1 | TGCGCCAGCAGCTTGGCAGGGGTTGGTGGCTACACCTTC | CASSLAGVGGYTF
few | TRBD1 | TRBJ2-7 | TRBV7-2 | TGTGCCAGCAGCTCACAGGGGGCGTCCTCCTACGAGCAGTACTTC | CASSSQGASSYEQYF
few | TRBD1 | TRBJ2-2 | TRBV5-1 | TGCGCCAGCGCAACAGGGGTCAACACCGGGGAGCTGTTTTTT | CASATGVNTGELFF
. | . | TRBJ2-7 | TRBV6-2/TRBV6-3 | TGTGCCAGCGGAAAAAGAGGCGTATTGGATGACGAGCAGTACTTC | CASGKRGVLDDEQYF
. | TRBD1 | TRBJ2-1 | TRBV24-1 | TGTGCCACCAGTGACGGGGACAGGGCGTACAATGAGCAGTTCTTC | CATSDGDRAYNEQFF
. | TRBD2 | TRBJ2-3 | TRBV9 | TGTGCCAGCAGCGAGGGACTAGCGGGATACGATACGCAGTATTTT | CASSEGLAGYDTQYF
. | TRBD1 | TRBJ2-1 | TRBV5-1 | TGCGCCAGCAGAACCGGGACAGGGAGCAGGAATGAGCAGTTCTTC | CASRTGTGSRNEQFF
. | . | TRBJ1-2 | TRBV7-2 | TGTGCCAGCAGCTTAGACCCCGGGACCCGCTATGGCTACACCTTC | CASSLDPGTRYGYTF
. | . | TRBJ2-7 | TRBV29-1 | TGCAGCGTTGGGAAGTGTGGCGCCGATAGCGGATCCTCCTACGAGCAGTACTTC | CSVGKCGADSGSSYEQYF
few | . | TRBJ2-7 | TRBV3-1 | TGTGCCAGCAGCTTCGTACCCTACGAGCAGTACTTC | CASSFVPYEQYF
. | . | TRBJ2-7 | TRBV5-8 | TGTGCCAGCAGCCCCCCGTGGACAGCCCCCAGCTCCTACGAGCAGTACTTC | CASSPPWTAPSSYEQYF
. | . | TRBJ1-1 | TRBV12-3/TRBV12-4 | TGTGCCAGCAGGCGTTCCCAGGGGTACGGCACTGAAGCTTTCTTT | CASRRSQGYGTEAFF
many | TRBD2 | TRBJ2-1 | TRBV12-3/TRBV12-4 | TGTGCCAGCAGTTCCCTGGGGGGGGGCTACAATGAGCAGTTCTTC | CASSSLGGGYNEQFF
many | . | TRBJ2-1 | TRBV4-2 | TGTGCCAGCAGCCAAGAAGGTAGGCCTAGCTACAATGAGCAGTTCTTC | CASSQEGRPSYNEQFF
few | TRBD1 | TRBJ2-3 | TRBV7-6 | TGTGCCAGCAGCTTAGCGACAGGGTTTGATACGCAGTATTTT | CASSLATGFDTQYF
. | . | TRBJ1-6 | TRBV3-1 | TGTGCCAGCAGCACCGGGACGGGTACTTCACCCCTCCACTTT | CASSTGTGTSPLHF
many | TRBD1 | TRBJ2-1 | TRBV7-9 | TGTGCCAGCAGCTCCGGACGACAGGGGAACAACAATGAGCAGTTCTTC | CASSSGRQGNNNEQFF
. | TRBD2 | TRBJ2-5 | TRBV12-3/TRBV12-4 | TGTGCCAGCATTAAGACTAGCGGAGGAGGAGAGACCCTGTACTTC | CASIKTSGGGETLYF
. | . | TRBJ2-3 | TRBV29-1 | TGCGCAGCGTTCGTTAGCGGGGACAGAGATACGCAGTATTTT | CAAFVSGDRDTQYF
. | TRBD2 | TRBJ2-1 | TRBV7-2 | TGTGCCAGCAGCTTTACTAGCGGTTTCTACAATGAGCAGTTCTTC | CASSFTSGFYNEQFF
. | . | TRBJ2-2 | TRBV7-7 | TGTGCCAGCAGCTTAGCGGGCGACGGGGAGCTGTTTTTT | CASSLAGDGELFF
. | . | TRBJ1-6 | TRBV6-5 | TGTGCCAGCAGTTATTCGAGCAGCCGCTATTCACCCCTCCACTTT | CASSYSSSRYSPLHF
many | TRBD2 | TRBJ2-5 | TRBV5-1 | TGCGCCAGCAGCACCGGGACTGTAGCGGGGGAGACCCAGTACTTC | CASSTGTVAGETQYF
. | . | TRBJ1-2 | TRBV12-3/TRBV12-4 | TGTGCCAGCAGTTTTGGAGGGGCTTATGGCTACACCTTC | CASSFGGAYGYTF
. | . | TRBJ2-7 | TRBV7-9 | TGTGCCGGATCGACAGTTTCCTACGAGCAGTACTTC | CAGSTVSYEQYF